The entry below describes one T cell receptor beta chain. Its antigen is undetermined. V gave up 7 bases and J gave up 0 bases, with 10 bases separating them. Germline CDR1 is SNHLY and CDR2 is FYNNEI. The CDR3 is made up of 15 amino acids. The PCR had 60 Vbeta and 13 Jbeta primers. Some clones are missing from TCRdb's copy, which holds only in-frame ones; the method was immunoSEQ multiplex PCR. In the table there are under 150,000 clones, roughly four fifths of which are singletons. The data originate from a study of cytomegalovirus exposure and HLA in healthy donors. Study as a whole: Roughly 180 million T cells yielded some 100 million unique TCR beta sequences, as an earlier analysis found. General observations from the study: An analysis was carried out later, and it reportedly showed fewer N-insertions in an Asian-associated ancestry cluster than the roughly 700-donor mean.

The genes are TRBV2 and TRBJ1-6; D gene uncertain. The sequence came from a woman between 40 and 50 years old in good health and CMV-seronegative. The sample consisted of PBMCs. The chain's CDR3 is CASTRESSYNSPLHF. CDR3 DNA sequence: TGTGCCAGCACGAGGGAGAGCTCCTATAATTCACCCCTCCACTTT.